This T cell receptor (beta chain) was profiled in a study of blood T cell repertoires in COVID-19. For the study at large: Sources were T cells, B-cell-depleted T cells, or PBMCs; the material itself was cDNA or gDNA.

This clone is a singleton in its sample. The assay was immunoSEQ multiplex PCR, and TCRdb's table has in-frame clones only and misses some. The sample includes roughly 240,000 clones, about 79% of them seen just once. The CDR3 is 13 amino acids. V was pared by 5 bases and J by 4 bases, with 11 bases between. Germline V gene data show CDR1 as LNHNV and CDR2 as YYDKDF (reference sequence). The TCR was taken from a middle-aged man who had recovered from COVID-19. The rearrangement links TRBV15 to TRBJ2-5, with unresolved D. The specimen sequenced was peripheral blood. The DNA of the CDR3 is TGTGCCACCAGCTATCAGTTTGGAGAGACCCAGTACTTC. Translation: CATSYQFGETQYF.